Here is one T cell receptor beta chain with its context. Germline DNA was extracted too, while blood RNA derived from unsorted whole blood. These data come from a study of tumor-infiltrating lymphocytes in primary liver carcinoma. Study at large: Patients diagnosed with primary liver carcinoma received treatment through surgical resection. Tissue type made little difference to sample yields of roughly 3.5 to 8 million productive TCRbeta reads.

Production of TCR beta cDNA used approximately 0.55 ug total RNA together with a constant-region primer. Researchers made the TCR beta libraries by running three nested multiplex PCR rounds with slightly modified ARM-PCR. A C-beta reverse primer was combined with TRBV1-TRBV30 forward primers in the first two PCR rounds, and each round had approximately 9 cycles. MiXCR, applied by TCRdb to the multiplex PCR reads, yields one record per CDR3 protein. Among roughly 180,000 distinct CDR3 sequences listed, about 55% were seen once. This CDR3 comprises 17 residues. V was clipped by 4 bases and J by 1 base; unmatched bases: 10.

The chain combines TRBV12-3 or TRBV12-4 with TRBJ1-5; TRBD1 matches at 7 bases. The sample was peripheral blood. The receptor was isolated from a man between 35 and 55 years old with primary liver carcinoma and hepatitis B virus infection. CDR3 in amino acids: CASSSRTGDWSNQPQHF. CDR3 bases: TGTGCCAGCAGTTCTCGGACAGGAGACTGGAGCAATCAGCCCCAGCATTTT.